This entry is about one T cell receptor beta chain. The time point denotes: persistent/refractory GD, antithyroid drugs over 5 years with positive TRAb. PBMC-extracted RNA yielded the TCR library. The record originates from a study of regulatory T cells in long-lasting Graves disease. Whole-study context: Persistent Graves' disease meant over 5 years of antithyroid drugs with positive TSH receptor antibodies.

CDR3 size: 13 residues. Germline CDR1 MGHRA, CDR2 YSYEKL. Trimming removed 2 bases at V and 3 bases at J, with 8 bases between. In building TCR beta libraries, iRepertoire HTBI primers were used together with Arm-PCR of CDR3 regions. One entry per CDR3 protein results from TCRdb running MiXCR on the multiplex PCR reads. Of fewer than 450,000 distinct CDR3 sequences in the sample, around 20% are singletons; the top ten hold about a fifth. The source of this sequence is a female donor with Graves disease. The rearrangement uses TRBV4-1 and TRBJ2-7; a weak D match, TRBD2 (6 bases). The sample here was peripheral blood mononuclear cells (PBMCs), taken when the disease was refractory, from a patient treated with antithyroid drugs. The CDR3 region has the DNA TGCGCCAGCAGCCAAATGGGGGGCTACGAGCAGTACTTC. Translation: CASSQMGGYEQYF.